These 11 T cell receptor beta chains originate from one sample sequenced in a study of Ad26.COV2.S vaccination and SARS-CoV-2 variants. The treatment here: roughly 19 received Ad26.COV2.S at low or high dose, single or two shots; 5 received placebo; per-sample allocation not given. Day 63 after the first vaccine or placebo injection was the time point for sampling. Only in-frame clones appear in the TCRdb table, and some are missing; sequencing was by immunoSEQ multiplex PCR. The repertoire holds roughly 390,000 clones, 75% to 90% seen once, with 3% to 3.5% in the top ten. The sequencing used peripheral blood, collected in a trial of Ad26.COV2.S vaccine versus placebo. These receptors were obtained from a person aged 18-60 years who received the Ad26.COV2.S COVID-19 vaccine or a placebo.

The V and J genes are TRBV7-2 and TRBJ2-6; D is possibly TRBD1 (5 bases). V gave up 5 bases and J gave up 1 base, with 9 bases separating them. The CDR3 spans 15 residues. Germline V gives CDR1 SGHTA, CDR2 FQGNSA. CDR3 amino acids: CASSLRVSGANVLTF. CDR3 bases: TGTGCCAGCAGCCTCAGGGTTTCTGGGGCCAACGTCCTGACTTTC.

The chain carries TRBV10-3 and TRBJ2-3; TRBD1 matches 11 bases. The germline V gene encodes CDR1 ENHRY and CDR2 SYGVKD. The CDR3 totals 16 residues. V lost 3 bases to trimming and J lost 5 bases; unmatched junction nucleotides: 7. The CDR3 coding sequence is TGTGCCATCAGTGAATCGGGGACAGGGGGGATAGATACGCAGTATTTT. Translated, it gives CAISESGTGGIDTQYF.

CDR3 DNA: TGTGCCAGTAGTGACCCGGGACTCCTCTTTGCTTACAATGAGCAGTTCTTC. Protein sequence: CASSDPGLLFAYNEQFF. The V gene is TRBV19, the J gene TRBJ2-1; TRBD2 might be the D (6 bases). The CDR3 is 17 amino acids. Trimming took off 5 bases at V and 4 bases at J, with 21 bases between the two ends. The germline V gene encodes CDR1 LNHDA and CDR2 SQIVND (reference sequence).

This chain joins TRBV4-3 and TRBJ2-7; 10 nucleotides line up with TRBD2. The V gene end was trimmed by 5 bases and the J gene end by 5 bases; junction bases not matched to a gene: 6. CDR3 length equals 14 residues. Germline V lookup: CDR1 LGHNA, CDR2 YSLEER. This CDR3 reads CASSKAGGLNEQYF. The CDR3 DNA follows: TGCGCCAGCAGCAAAGCGGGGGGGCTGAACGAGCAGTACTTC.

V is TRBV21-1 and J is TRBJ2-3; the table names TRBD1, a call not compared with the DNA. TRBV21-1 counts as a pseudogene. The CDR3 loop spans 17 amino acids. CDR3 bases: TGTGCCAGCAGCAATATTCGTGGCAGATCTAGCACAGATACGCAGTATTTT. Residues: CASSNIRGRSSTDTQYF.

The gene calls are TRBV4-3 and TRBJ2-7; tentative D call: TRBD1 (6 bases). With 4 bases removed from V and 2 bases from J, the gap between germline ends came to 12 bases. The V gene's germline CDR1 is LGHNA and CDR2 YSLEER. This CDR3 is built from 14 residues. For the CDR3, the DNA is TGCGCCAGCAGCCCCGCCCAGGGGCCCTACGAGCAGTACTTC. It encodes CASSPAQGPYEQYF.

CDR3 region: CASRAGSGNTIYF. CDR3 in DNA: TGCGCCAGCCGGGCGGGCTCTGGAAACACCATATATTTT. The rearrangement links TRBV5-1 to TRBJ1-3; D gene ambiguous. The germline gives CDR1 SGHRS, CDR2 YFSETQ. This CDR3 spans 13 amino acids. The germline V and J ends were trimmed by 7 bases and 0 bases, with 8 bases remaining between them.

The chain links TRBV19 to TRBJ1-5; D perhaps matches TRBD1 (5 bases). The CDR3 has 15 residues. Trimming took off 10 bases at V and 2 bases at J, with 18 bases between the two ends. Germline loops: CDR1 LNHDA, CDR2 SQIVND (reference sequence). The CDR3: CATTGWGEGNQPQHF. Here the CDR3 DNA reads TGTGCCACCACGGGTTGGGGGGAAGGCAATCAGCCCCAGCATTTT.

The table lists this clone with many counts. The J gene is TRBJ1-1, the V gene TRBV29-1, with a tentative D call TRBD1 (6 bases). V was pared by 1 base and J by 3 bases, with 15 bases between. The germline V gene encodes CDR1 SQVTM and CDR2 ANQGSEA. The CDR3 runs to 15 residues. CDR3 DNA sequence: TGCAGCGTTGAAGCCCACGGGGGCCGGGACACTGAAGCTTTCTTT. Its protein product is CSVEAHGGRDTEAFF.

The chain has TRBV5-4 and TRBJ1-2; tentative D call: TRBD1 (5 bases). Germline V gene sequence: CDR1 SGHNT, CDR2 YYREEE (reference sequence). This CDR3 contains 13 residues. V lost 0 bases and J 5 bases, leaving 8 bases between the germline ends. CDR3 nucleotides: TGTGCCAGCAGCTTGGGCGGGGGGTATGGCTACACCTTC. It codes for CASSLGGGYGYTF.

The chain has TRBV2 and TRBJ2-2, with 7 bases that match TRBD1. V gave up 4 bases and J gave up 0 bases; unmatched junction bases: 5. The V gene's germline CDR1 is SNHLY and CDR2 FYNNEI. The CDR3 extends over 16 amino acids. For the CDR3, the DNA is TGTGCCAGCAGTGGGGACAGCCCCGCGAACACCGGGGAGCTGTTTTTT. This translates into CASSGDSPANTGELFF.